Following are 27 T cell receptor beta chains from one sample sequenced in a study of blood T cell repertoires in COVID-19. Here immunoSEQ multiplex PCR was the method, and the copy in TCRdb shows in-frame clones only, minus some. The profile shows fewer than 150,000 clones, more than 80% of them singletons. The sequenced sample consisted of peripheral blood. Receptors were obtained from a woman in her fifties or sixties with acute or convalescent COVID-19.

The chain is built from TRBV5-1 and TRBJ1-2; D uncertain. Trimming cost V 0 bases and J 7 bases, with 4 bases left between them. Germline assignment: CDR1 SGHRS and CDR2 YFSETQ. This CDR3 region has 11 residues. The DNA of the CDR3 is TGCGCCAGCAGCTTGGCCGGTGGCTACACCTTC. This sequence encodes CASSLAGGYTF.

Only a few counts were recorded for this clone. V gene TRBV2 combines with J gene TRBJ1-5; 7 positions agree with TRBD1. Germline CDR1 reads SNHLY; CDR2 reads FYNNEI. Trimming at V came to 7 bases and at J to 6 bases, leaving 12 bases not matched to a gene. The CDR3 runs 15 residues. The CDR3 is CASTLTGLTGQPQHF. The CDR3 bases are TGTGCCAGCACCCTGACAGGGTTGACGGGTCAGCCCCAGCATTTT.

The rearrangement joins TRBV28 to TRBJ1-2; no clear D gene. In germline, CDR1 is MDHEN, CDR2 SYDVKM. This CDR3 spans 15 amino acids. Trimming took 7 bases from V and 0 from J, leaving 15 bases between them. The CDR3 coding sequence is TGTGCCAGCAATTCGCGGGAACTTACTAACTATGGCTACACCTTC. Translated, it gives CASNSRELTNYGYTF.

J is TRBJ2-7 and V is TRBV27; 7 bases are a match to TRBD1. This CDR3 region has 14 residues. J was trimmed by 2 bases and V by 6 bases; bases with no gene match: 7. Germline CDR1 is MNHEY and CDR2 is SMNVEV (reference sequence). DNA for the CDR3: TGTGCCAGCAGCCTCCGGGGACAGACCTACGAGCAGTACTTC. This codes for CASSLRGQTYEQYF.

The CDR3 loop reads CASSDSSTNEKLFF. In DNA form, the CDR3 reads TGTGCCAGTAGTGACTCTTCAACTAATGAAAAACTGTTTTTT. The gene calls are TRBV19 and TRBJ1-4; D is uncertain. The germline V gene has CDR1 LNHDA and CDR2 SQIVND (reference sequence). The CDR3 runs to 14 residues. V lost 5 bases and J lost 0, with 7 bases in between.

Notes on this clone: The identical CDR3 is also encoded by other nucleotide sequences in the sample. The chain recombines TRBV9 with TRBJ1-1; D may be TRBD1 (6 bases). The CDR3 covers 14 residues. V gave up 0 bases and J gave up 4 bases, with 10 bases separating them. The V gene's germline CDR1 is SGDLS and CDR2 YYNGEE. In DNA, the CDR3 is TGTGCCAGCAGCGTAGAGGGGGTCGGCACTGAAGCTTTCTTT. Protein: CASSVEGVGTEAFF.

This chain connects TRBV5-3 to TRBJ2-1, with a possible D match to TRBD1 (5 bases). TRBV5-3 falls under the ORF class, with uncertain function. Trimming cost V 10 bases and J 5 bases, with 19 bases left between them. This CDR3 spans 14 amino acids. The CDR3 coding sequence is TGTGCCGGATTGGCGGACATTCCAAACAATGAGCAGTTCTTC. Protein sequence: CAGLADIPNNEQFF.

DNA of the CDR3: TGCGCCAGCAGCCCGGAAGGGAGAGATACGCAGTATTTT. This codes for CASSPEGRDTQYF. V and J are TRBV5-1 and TRBJ2-3, with D maybe TRBD2 (5 bases). The CDR3 spans 13 residues. Per the germline V gene, CDR1 is SGHRS and CDR2 is YFSETQ. V lost 4 bases and J 5 bases, leaving 11 bases between the germline ends.

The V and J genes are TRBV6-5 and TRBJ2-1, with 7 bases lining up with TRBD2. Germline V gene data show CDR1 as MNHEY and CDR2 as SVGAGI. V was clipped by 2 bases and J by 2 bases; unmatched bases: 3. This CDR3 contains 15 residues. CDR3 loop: CASSYGRVPYNEQFF. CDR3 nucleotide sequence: TGTGCCAGCAGTTACGGGAGGGTCCCCTACAATGAGCAGTTCTTC.

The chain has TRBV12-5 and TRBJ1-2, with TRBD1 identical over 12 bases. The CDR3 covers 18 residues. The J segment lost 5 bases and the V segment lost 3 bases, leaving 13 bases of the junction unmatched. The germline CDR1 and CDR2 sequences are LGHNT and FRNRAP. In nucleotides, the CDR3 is TGTGCTAGTGGTTTAGGTTCCGGGACAGGGGGCCGACGGTATGGCTACACCTTC. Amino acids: CASGLGSGTGGRRYGYTF.

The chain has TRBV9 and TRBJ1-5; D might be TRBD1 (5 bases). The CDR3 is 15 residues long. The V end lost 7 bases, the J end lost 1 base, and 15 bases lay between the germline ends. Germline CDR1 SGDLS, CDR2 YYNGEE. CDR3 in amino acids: CASSRGGSSNQPQHF. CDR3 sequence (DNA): TGTGCCAGCTCCCGTGGGGGGTCCAGCAATCAGCCCCAGCATTTT.

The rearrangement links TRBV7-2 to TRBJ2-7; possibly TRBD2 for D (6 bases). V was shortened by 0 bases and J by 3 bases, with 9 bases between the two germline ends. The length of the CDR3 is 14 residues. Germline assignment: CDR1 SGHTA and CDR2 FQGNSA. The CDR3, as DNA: TGTGCCAGCAGCTTAGCAGGGACTGACTACGAGCAGTACTTC. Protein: CASSLAGTDYEQYF.

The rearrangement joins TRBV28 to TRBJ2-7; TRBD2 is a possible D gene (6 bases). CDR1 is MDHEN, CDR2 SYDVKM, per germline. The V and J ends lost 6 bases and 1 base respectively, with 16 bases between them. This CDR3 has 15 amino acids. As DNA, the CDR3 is TGTGCCAGCAGGGGGGGACGGGGCGGTTCCTACGAGCAGTACTTC. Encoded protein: CASRGGRGGSYEQYF.

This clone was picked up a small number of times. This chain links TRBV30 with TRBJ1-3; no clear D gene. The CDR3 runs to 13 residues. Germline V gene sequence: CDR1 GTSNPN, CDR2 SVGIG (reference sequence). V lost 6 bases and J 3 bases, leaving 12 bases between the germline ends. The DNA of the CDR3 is TGTGCCTGTATATCAGGAGGTGGAAACACCATATATTTT. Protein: CACISGGGNTIYF.

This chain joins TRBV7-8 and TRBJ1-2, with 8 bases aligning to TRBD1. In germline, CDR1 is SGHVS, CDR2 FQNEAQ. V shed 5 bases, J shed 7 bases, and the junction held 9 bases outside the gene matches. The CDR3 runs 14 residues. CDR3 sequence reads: CASSPDRGGSGYTF. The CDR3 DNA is TGTGCCAGCAGCCCCGACAGGGGTGGCTCTGGCTACACCTTC. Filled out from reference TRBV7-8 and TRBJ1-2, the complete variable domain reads GAGVSQSPRYKVAKRGQDVALRCDPISGHVSLFWYQQALGQGPEFLTYFQNEAQLDKSGLPSDRFFAERPEGSVSTLKIQRTQQEDSAVYLCASSPDRGGSGYTFGSGTRLTVV.

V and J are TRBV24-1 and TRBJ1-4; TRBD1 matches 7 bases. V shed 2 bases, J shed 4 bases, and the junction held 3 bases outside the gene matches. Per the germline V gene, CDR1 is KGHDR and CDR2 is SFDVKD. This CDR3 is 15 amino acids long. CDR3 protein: CATSDSDRFNEKLFF. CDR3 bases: TGTGCCACCAGTGATTCGGACAGGTTTAATGAAAAACTGTTTTTT.

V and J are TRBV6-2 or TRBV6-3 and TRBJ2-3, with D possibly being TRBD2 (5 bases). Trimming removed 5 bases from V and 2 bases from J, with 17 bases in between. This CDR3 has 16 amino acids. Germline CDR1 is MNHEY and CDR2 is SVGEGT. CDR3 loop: CASSPITRASTDTQYF. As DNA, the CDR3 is TGTGCCAGCAGTCCCATAACGCGGGCCTCCACAGATACGCAGTATTTT.

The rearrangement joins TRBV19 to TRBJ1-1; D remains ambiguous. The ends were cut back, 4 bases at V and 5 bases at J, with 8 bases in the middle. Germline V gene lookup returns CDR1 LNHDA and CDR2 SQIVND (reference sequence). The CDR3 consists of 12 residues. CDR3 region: CASSSRWTEAFF. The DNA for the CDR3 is TGTGCCAGTAGTAGCAGATGGACTGAAGCTTTCTTT.

The CDR3 is CASTIRGGDTEAFF. The CDR3 DNA follows: TGTGCCAGCACTATTCGGGGGGGGGACACTGAAGCTTTCTTT. The chain carries TRBV6-5 and TRBJ1-1; tentatively, D is TRBD1 (5 bases). V lost 7 bases and J 3 bases, leaving 15 bases between the germline ends. The V gene's germline CDR1 is MNHEY and CDR2 SVGAGI. The CDR3 runs to 14 residues.

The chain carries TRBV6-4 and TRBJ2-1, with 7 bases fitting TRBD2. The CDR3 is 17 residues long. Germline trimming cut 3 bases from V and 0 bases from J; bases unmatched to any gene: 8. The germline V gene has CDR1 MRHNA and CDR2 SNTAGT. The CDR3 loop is CASSDRGGGSSYNEQFF. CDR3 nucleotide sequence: TGTGCCAGCAGTGATCGGGGAGGCGGGAGCTCCTACAATGAGCAGTTCTTC.

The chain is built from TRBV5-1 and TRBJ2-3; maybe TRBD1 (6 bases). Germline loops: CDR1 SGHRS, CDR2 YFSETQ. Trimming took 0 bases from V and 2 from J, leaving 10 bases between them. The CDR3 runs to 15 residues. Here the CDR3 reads CASSLDRADTDTQYF. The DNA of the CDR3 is TGCGCCAGCAGCTTGGACAGGGCGGACACAGATACGCAGTATTTT.

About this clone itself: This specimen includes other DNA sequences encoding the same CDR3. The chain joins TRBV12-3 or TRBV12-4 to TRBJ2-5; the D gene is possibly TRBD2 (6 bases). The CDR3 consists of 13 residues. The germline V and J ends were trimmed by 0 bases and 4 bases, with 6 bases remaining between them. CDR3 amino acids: CASSLAGGETQYF. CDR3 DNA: TGTGCCAGCAGTTTAGCGGGAGGAGAGACCCAGTACTTC.

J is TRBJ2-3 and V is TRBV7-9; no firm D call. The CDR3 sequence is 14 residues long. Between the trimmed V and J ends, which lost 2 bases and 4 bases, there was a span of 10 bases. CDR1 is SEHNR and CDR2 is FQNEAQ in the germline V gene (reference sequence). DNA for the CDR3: TGTGCCAGCAGCTTAACGAACATACCAGATACGCAGTATTTT. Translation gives CASSLTNIPDTQYF.

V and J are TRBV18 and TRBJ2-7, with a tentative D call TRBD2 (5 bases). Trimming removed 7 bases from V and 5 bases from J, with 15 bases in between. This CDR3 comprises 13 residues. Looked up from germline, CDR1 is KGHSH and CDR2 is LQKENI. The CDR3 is CASFYGSGDEQYF. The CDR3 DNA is TGTGCCAGCTTCTACGGGTCCGGGGACGAGCAGTACTTC.

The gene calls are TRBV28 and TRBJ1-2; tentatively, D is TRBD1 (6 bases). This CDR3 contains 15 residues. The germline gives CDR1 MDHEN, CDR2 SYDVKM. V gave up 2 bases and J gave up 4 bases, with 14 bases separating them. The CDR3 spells CASSLGTGKGYGYTF. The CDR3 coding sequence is TGTGCCAGCAGTTTAGGTACAGGGAAGGGCTATGGCTACACCTTC.

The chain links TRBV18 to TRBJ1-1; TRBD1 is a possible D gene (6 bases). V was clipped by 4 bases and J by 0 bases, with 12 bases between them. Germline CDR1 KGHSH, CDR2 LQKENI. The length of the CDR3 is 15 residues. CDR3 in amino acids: CASSRGQGMNTEAFF. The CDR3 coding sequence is TGTGCCAGCTCACGAGGGCAGGGGATGAACACTGAAGCTTTCTTT.

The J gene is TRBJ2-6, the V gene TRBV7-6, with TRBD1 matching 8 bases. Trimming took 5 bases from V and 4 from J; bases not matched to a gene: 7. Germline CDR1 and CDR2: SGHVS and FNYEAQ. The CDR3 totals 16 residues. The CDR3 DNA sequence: TGTGCCAGCAGCCCGCCAGGGGGCGCAGGGGCCAACGTCCTGACTTTC. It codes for CASSPPGGAGANVLTF.